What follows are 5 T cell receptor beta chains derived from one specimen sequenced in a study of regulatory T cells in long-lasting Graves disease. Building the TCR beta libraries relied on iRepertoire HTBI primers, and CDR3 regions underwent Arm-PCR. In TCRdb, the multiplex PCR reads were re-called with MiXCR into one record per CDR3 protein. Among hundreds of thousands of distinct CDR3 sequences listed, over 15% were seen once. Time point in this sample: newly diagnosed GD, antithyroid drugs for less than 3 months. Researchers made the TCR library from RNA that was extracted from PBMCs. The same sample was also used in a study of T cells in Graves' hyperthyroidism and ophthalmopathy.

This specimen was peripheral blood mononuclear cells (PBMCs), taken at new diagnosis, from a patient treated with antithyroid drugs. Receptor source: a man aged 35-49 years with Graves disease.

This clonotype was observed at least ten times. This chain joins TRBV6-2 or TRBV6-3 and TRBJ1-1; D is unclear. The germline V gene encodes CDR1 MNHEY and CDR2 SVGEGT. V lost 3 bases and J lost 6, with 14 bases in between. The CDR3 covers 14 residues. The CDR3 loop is CASSYGLGGAEAFF. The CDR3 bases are TGTGCCAGCAGTTATGGTCTAGGAGGTGCTGAAGCTTTCTTT.

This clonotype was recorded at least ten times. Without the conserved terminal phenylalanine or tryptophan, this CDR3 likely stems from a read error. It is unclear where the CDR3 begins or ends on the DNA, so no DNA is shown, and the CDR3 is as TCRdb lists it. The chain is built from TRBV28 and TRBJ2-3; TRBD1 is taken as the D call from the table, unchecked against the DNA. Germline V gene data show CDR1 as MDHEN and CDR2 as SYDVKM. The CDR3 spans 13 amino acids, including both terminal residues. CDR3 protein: CASSLALGSTGTI.

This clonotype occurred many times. DNA of the CDR3: TGTGCCAGCTCAGCAGGATCGGGGCTTAATCAGCCCCAGCATTTT. Its protein is CASSAGSGLNQPQHF. The chain employs TRBV18 and TRBJ1-5; maybe TRBD1 (5 bases). The CDR3 has 15 amino acids. Germline V gene lookup returns CDR1 KGHSH and CDR2 LQKENI. V was shortened by 5 bases and J by 4 bases, with 15 bases between the two germline ends.

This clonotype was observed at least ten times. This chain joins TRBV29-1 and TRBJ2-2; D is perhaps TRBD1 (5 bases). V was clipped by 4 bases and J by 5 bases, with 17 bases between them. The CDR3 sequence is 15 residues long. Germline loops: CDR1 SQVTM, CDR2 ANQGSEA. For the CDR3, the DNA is TGCAGCGTTGCCCCGAGCAGGGCTTCAACCGGGGAGCTGTTTTTT. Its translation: CSVAPSRASTGELFF.

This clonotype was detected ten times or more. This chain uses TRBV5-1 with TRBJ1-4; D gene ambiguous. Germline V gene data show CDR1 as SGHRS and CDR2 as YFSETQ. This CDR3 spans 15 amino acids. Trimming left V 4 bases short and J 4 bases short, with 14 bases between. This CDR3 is CASSPERVLNEKLFF. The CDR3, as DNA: TGCGCCAGCAGCCCTGAGAGGGTCCTTAATGAAAAACTGTTTTTT.